The 10 T cell receptor beta chains presented below share a single source sample, sequenced in a study of blood T cell repertoires in COVID-19. Produced via immunoSEQ multiplex PCR; TCRdb's table is partial and in-frame only. Of around 150,000 clones in the sample, about 86% are singletons; the top ten hold approximately 10%. Sample: peripheral blood. The receptors derive from a woman aged 70 to 79 with COVID-19, enrolled during active disease.

This sequence joins TRBV11-2 and TRBJ1-3; TRBD1 matches 8 bases. V was clipped by 6 bases and J by 4 bases; unmatched bases: 8. This CDR3 is built from 15 residues. Germline V gives CDR1 SGHAT, CDR2 FQNNGV. The CDR3 bases are TGTGCCAGCAGTCTACGACAGGGGTCCGGAAACACCATATATTTT. This codes for CASSLRQGSGNTIYF.

The rearrangement uses TRBV2 and TRBJ2-2; 9 positions agree with TRBD1. From germline, CDR1 is SNHLY and CDR2 FYNNEI. The CDR3 length is 15 residues. V shed 8 bases, J shed 5 bases, and the junction held 9 bases outside the gene matches. CDR3 DNA sequence: TGTGCCAGCCACCCCGGGACAGGGTCGACCGGGGAGCTGTTTTTT. Protein: CASHPGTGSTGELFF.

This clone was seen only once. The V and J genes are TRBV7-6 and TRBJ2-7, with D perhaps matching TRBD1 (6 bases). Deletions cut 3 bases from V and 3 bases from J, with 9 bases between. The V gene's germline CDR1 is SGHVS and CDR2 FNYEAQ. This CDR3 contains 13 residues. The CDR3: CASSFGGGYEQYF. The CDR3 DNA is TGTGCCAGCAGCTTTGGGGGCGGCTACGAGCAGTACTTC.

This chain uses TRBV28 with TRBJ1-6; D is unclear. The V gene lost 6 bases and the J gene lost 3 bases, with 15 bases spanning the gap. The length of the CDR3 is 16 residues. Germline V CDR1 and CDR2: MDHEN, SYDVKM. The CDR3 region is CASRRGKASYNSPLHF. The CDR3 coding sequence is TGTGCCAGCAGACGGGGTAAGGCAAGCTATAATTCACCCCTCCACTTT.

This chain uses TRBV28 with TRBJ1-4, with 8 positions matching TRBD1. The V and J ends lost 6 bases and 3 bases, in that order; junction bases with no gene match: 6. The CDR3 runs to 15 residues. Germline CDR1 and CDR2: MDHEN and SYDVKM. CDR3 sequence (DNA): TGTGCCAGCAGAACAGGGGGGGGATCTAATGAAAAACTGTTTTTT. Protein sequence: CASRTGGGSNEKLFF. Filled out from reference TRBV28 and TRBJ1-4, the complete variable domain reads DVKVTQSSRYLVKRTGEKVFLECVQDMDHENMFWYRQDPGLGLRLIYFSYDVKMKEKGDIPEGYSVSREKKERFSLILESASTNQTSMYLCASRTGGGSNEKLFFGSGTQLSVL.

The chain combines TRBV5-1 with TRBJ2-1, with TRBD2 as a possible D gene (6 bases). Between the trimmed V and J ends, which lost 0 bases and 9 bases, there was a span of 16 bases. The CDR3 runs 15 residues. Germline CDR1 SGHRS, CDR2 YFSETQ. CDR3 in amino acids: CASSLEGLPEFEQFF. The CDR3 coding sequence is TGCGCCAGCAGCTTGGAGGGACTGCCAGAGTTTGAGCAGTTCTTC.

The chain couples TRBV19 to TRBJ1-5; 8 bases are a match to TRBD1. V lost 2 bases and J lost 1; bases outside the gene matches: 1. Germline-derived CDR1 and CDR2 are LNHDA and SQIVND (reference sequence). The CDR3 has 15 residues. The CDR3 DNA sequence: TGTGCCAGTAGTATAACAGGGGGGAGCAATCAGCCCCAGCATTTT. It translates to CASSITGGSNQPQHF. Full variable domain (missing parts from reference TRBV19 and TRBJ1-5): DGGITQSPKYLFRKEGQNVTLSCEQNLNHDAMYWYRQDPGQGLRLIYYSQIVNDFQKGDIAEGYSVSREKKESFPLTVTSAQKNPTAFYLCASSITGGSNQPQHFGDGTRLSIL.

The chain is built from TRBV11-2 and TRBJ2-1, with 7 bases fitting TRBD2. J lost 4 bases, V lost 4 bases, and 7 bases had no gene match. The CDR3 is 15 amino acids. The germline CDR1 and CDR2 sequences are SGHAT and FQNNGV. The CDR3 region is CASSSERGVYNEQFF. DNA of the CDR3: TGTGCCAGCAGCTCCGAGCGGGGCGTATACAATGAGCAGTTCTTC.

The V gene is TRBV20-1, the J gene TRBJ2-5, with D perhaps TRBD1 (6 bases). Deletions cut 6 bases from V and 5 bases from J, with 10 bases between. Germline CDR1 is DFQATT and CDR2 is SNEGSKA (reference sequence). This CDR3 comprises 11 residues. In nucleotides, the CDR3 is TGCAGTGCGCACAGGGAGGAGACCCAGTACTTC. It codes for CSAHREETQYF.

The chain combines TRBV19 with TRBJ1-2; D is unresolved. Per germline, CDR1 LNHDA and CDR2 SQIVND (reference sequence). The V end was cut by 5 bases, the J end by 2 bases, with 12 bases between. The CDR3 covers 14 residues. CDR3 sequence (DNA): TGTGCCAGTAGTTCGCCGGGTCAGAACTATGGCTACACCTTC. As protein: CASSSPGQNYGYTF.